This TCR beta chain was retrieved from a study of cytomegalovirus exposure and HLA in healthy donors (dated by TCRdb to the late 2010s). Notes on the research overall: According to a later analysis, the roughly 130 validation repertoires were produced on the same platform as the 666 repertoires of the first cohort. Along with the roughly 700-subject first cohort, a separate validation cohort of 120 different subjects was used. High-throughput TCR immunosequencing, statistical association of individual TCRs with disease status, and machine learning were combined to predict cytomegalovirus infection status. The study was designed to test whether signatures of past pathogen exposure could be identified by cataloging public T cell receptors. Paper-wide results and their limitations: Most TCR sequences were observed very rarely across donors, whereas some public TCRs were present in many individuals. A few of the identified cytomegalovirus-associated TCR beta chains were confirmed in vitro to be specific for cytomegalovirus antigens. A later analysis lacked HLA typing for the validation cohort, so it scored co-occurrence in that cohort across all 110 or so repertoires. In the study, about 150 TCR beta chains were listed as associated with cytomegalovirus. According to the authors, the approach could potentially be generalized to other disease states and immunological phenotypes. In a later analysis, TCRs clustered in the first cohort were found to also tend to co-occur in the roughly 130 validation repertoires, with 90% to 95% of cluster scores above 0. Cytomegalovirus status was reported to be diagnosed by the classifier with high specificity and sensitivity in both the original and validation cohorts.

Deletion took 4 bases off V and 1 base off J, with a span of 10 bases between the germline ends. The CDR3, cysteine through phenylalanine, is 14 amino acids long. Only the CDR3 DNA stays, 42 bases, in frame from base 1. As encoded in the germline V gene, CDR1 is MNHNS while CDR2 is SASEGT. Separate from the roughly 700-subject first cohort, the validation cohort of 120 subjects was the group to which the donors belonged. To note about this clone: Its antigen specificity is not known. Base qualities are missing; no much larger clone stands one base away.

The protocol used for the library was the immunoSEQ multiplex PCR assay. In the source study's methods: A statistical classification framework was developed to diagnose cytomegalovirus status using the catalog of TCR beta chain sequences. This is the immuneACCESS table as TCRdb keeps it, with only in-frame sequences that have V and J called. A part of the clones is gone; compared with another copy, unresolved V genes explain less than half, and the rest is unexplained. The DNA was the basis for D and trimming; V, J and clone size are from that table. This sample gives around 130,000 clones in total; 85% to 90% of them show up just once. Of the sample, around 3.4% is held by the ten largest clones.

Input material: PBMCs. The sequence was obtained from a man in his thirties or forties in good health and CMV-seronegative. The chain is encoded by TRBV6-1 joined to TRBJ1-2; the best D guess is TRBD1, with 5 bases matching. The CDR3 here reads CASSVTEVNYGYTF. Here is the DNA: TGTGCCAGCAGTGTGACAGAAGTTAACTATGGCTACACCTTC.